This T cell receptor (beta chain) was sequenced for a study of blood T cell repertoires in COVID-19. Study as a whole: Samples representing acute and convalescent COVID-19 were sourced from the United States, Italy and Spain. The cDNA or gDNA used as material had been derived from T cells, B-cell-depleted T cells, or PBMCs.

Assay: immunoSEQ multiplex PCR; the TCRdb copy retains only in-frame clones and omits some. The table lists roughly 250,000 clones, approximately 84% of them singletons. Unmatched junction bases numbered 5, after V lost 4 bases and J lost 6 bases. The CDR3 covers 13 residues. In germline, CDR1 is LGHDT, CDR2 YNNKEL (reference sequence). The cohort comprised adults aged about 18 to 90 years residing in under 25 US areas. This clonotype was sampled from a woman between 40 and 50 years old with acute COVID-19. The chain combines TRBV3-1 (or the pseudogene TRBV3-2) with TRBJ1-1; 7 nucleotides agree with TRBD1. The source material was PBMCs or T cells enriched from blood (not recorded which). Here the CDR3 reads CASSPNRGAEAFF. The DNA for the CDR3 is TGTGCCAGCAGCCCTAACAGGGGCGCTGAAGCTTTCTTT.